This T cell receptor beta chain originates from a study of cytomegalovirus exposure and HLA in healthy donors. CDR3 length: 12 amino acids. Germline V gene data show CDR1 as PRHDT and CDR2 as FYEKMQ (reference sequence). Trimming pared 6 bases from V and 5 bases from J, leaving 10 bases between. The protocol was immunoSEQ multiplex PCR, while the TCRdb copy is restricted to in-frame clones and leaves out a portion. This table holds some 60,000 clones, 96% found once. The chain is built from TRBV13 and TRBJ1-1; D gene uncertain. The sequence derives from a man aged 18 to 30 in good health and CMV-seronegative. Sequencing was performed on PBMCs. The CDR3 bases are TGTGCCAGCAGAGAGCCGGGAACTGAAGCTTTCTTT. Residues: CASREPGTEAFF. Complete variable domain (other parts from reference TRBV13 and TRBJ1-1): AAGVIQSPRHLIKEKRETATLKCYPIPRHDTVYWYQQGPGQDPQFLISFYEKMQSDKGSIPDRFSAQQFSDYHSELNMSSLELGDSALYFCASREPGTEAFFGQGTRLTVV.